This T cell receptor (beta chain) was found in a study of shared clonotypes between healthy human individuals. The study's findings and limits: Specimens sampled were limited to blood, with tissue repertoires likely differing. A generally larger estimated richness was seen in naive subsets than in memory subsets.

The germline CDR1 and CDR2 sequences are LNHDA and SQIVND (reference sequence). The germline V and J ends were trimmed by 8 bases and 2 bases, with 12 bases remaining between them. The CDR3 runs 13 residues. Original methodology: Sequence data from immunoSEQ were junction-only and lacked quality scores; consequently, filtering differed. Here immunoSEQ multiplex PCR was the method, and the copy in TCRdb shows in-frame clones only, minus some. D and trimming were read from the DNA, whereas the V and J calls and clone size are those reported in that table. Here the sample spans 1 million to 1.3 million clones, around 78% being singletons. This clone has a handful of counts. What it binds is not known. The identical CDR3 is also encoded by other nucleotide sequences in the sample.

This sequence joins TRBV19 and TRBJ1-1, with D possibly TRBD1 on 5 matching bases. This clonotype was sampled from a man in his late teens or twenties in good health. Some clones in this sample may be carry-over from other donors' samples. Sequencing was carried out using memory CD4+ T cells from PBMCs. Specified subset: CD45RA-negative fraction. The CDR3 sequence is CASSLGPNTEAFF. The CDR3 region has the DNA TGTGCCAGTTCACTGGGACCCAACACTGAAGCTTTCTTT.